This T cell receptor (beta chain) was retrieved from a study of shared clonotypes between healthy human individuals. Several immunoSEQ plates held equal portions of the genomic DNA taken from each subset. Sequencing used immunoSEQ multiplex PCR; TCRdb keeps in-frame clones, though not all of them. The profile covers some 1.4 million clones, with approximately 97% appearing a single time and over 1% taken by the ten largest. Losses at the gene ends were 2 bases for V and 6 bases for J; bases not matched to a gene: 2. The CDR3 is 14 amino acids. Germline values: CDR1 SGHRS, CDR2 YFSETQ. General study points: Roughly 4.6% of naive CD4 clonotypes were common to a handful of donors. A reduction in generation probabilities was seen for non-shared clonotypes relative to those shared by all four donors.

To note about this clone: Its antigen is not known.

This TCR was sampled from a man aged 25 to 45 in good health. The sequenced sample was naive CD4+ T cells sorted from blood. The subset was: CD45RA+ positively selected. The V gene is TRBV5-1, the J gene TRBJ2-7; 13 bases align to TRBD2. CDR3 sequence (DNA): TGCGCCAGCAGCTTCGGACTAGCGGGAGCCGAGCAGTACTTC. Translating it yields CASSFGLAGAEQYF.